The table lists the clone carrying this T cell receptor beta chain with a few counts. The data derive from a study of blood T cells in healthy people across ages. V shed 2 bases and J shed 7 bases, with 14 bases lying between them. This CDR3 contains 14 residues. Germline V CDR1 and CDR2: KGHSH, LQKENI. The second PCR ran roughly 7 to 12 cycles with a sample-barcoded 5' primer and J-beta primers. TCRdb used MiXCR to reprocess the 5' RACE reads, holding one entry per CDR3 protein. The repertoire holds roughly 1.5 million distinct CDR3 sequences, with less than 45% as singletons. Input material: blood. This TCR was recovered from a woman younger than 30 in good health. The chain couples TRBV18 to TRBJ1-2; TRBD1 is a possible D gene (5 bases). The CDR3 sequence is CASSPDRTYSGYTF. The CDR3 nucleotides are TGTGCCAGCTCACCAGACAGAACCTATTCTGGCTACACCTTC.